The clone carrying this TCR beta chain occurred a few times. The antigen is not known. The CDR3 is 15 residues long. Between the trimmed V and J ends, which lost 4 bases and 5 bases, there was a span of 12 bases. This sample's time point: patch test 2, 6 weeks after DPC sensitization. Specified treatment: therapeutic diphenylcyclopropenone sensitization with weekly scalp DPC. Each cDNA molecule in the library carried unique molecular identifiers. From the RACE reads, TCRdb called clonotypes with MiXCR, one entry per CDR3 protein. The sample holds about 380,000 distinct CDR3 sequences; roughly 6.3% are singletons and the top ten take 4.5% to 6%. These data are taken from a study of human T cells and chemical hapten exposure. Study-level information: All through the roughly 24-week study, the scalp of each patient received diphenylcyclopropenone doses weekly. Study observations and caveats: Sensitizing to DPC left TCRs with a frequency above 1 in 1000 unaltered.

Specimen: whole blood, collected in connection with sensitization to the hapten diphenylcyclopropenone (DPC). The origin of this receptor is a woman aged 18-29 years with alopecia areata. Some clones in this sample may be carry-over from other donors' samples. The chain employs TRBV12-3 or TRBV12-4 and TRBJ1-6, with D tentatively TRBD1 (5 bases). The CDR3 is CASSSRDGNNSPLHF. The DNA of the CDR3 is TGTGCCAGCAGTTCCCGGGACGGAAATAATTCACCCCTCCACTTT.